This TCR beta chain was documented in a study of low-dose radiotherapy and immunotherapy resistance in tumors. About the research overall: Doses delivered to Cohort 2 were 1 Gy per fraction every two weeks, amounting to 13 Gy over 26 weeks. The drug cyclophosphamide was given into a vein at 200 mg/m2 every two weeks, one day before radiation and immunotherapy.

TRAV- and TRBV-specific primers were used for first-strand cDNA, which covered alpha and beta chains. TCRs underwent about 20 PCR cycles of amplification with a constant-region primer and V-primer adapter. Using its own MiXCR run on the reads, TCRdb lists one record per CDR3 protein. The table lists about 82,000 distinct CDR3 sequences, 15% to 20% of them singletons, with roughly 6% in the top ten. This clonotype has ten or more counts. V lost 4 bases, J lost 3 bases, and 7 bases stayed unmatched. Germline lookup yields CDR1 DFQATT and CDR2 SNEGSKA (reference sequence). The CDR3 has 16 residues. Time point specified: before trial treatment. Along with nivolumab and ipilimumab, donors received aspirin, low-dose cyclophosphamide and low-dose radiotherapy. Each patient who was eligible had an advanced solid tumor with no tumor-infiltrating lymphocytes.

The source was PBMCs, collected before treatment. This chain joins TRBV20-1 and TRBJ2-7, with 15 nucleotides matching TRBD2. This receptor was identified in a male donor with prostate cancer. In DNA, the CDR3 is TGCAGTGCTACCGGGACTAGCGGGAGGACGGACTACGAGCAGTACTTC. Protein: CSATGTSGRTDYEQYF.